The 25 T cell receptor beta chains below come from one sample, sequenced in a study of T cells in Graves' hyperthyroidism and ophthalmopathy. TCR beta CDR3 regions were amplified from RNA transcripts. HTBI primers were the set used in a first-round RT-PCR of the TCR CDR3. TCRdb called the multiplex PCR reads again in MiXCR, with one record for every CDR3 protein. The sample has roughly 61,000 distinct CDR3 sequences, around 50% seen once; the top ten hold more than 3%. Sequenced sample: blood. These receptors originate from a woman aged 55-69 years with Graves' ophthalmopathy.

A remark on this clonotype: A junction boundary mismatches the germline segment, possibly from a read error. This chain links TRBV6-4 with TRBJ2-3; maybe TRBD1 (6 bases). This CDR3 is built from 14 residues. The germline gives CDR1 MRHNA, CDR2 SNTAGT. The CDR3 DNA follows: TGTGCCAGCGGTGACTCAGGGGGCACAGATACGCAGTATTTT. As protein: CASGDSGGTDTQYF.

This clonotype came up many times. The CDR3 bases are TGTGCCAGCAGTTACTCGACAGGGGGTTATGGCTACACCTTC. Translating gives CASSYSTGGYGYTF. V gene TRBV6-2 or TRBV6-3 combines with J gene TRBJ1-2; TRBD1 matches 9 bases. The CDR3 loop spans 14 amino acids. V gave up 0 bases and J gave up 5 bases; unmatched junction bases: 1. The germline gives CDR1 MNHEY, CDR2 SVGEGT.

The CDR3 DNA sequence: TGTGCCAGTAGTACGCGGGGTGGAGAATCACCCCTCCACTTT. Protein sequence: CASSTRGGESPLHF. The chain has TRBV19 and TRBJ1-6; D unresolved. V lost 4 bases and J lost 10, with 14 bases in between. This CDR3 comprises 14 residues. From germline, CDR1 is LNHDA and CDR2 SQIVND (reference sequence).

In this sample, this clonotype turned up a few times. Here the CDR3 omits its conserved ending phenylalanine or tryptophan, so a read error is the likely source. V usage is TRBV7-9 and J usage is TRBJ1-2, with a possible D match to TRBD1 (6 bases). The CDR3 is 14 amino acids. The V gene's germline CDR1 is SEHNR and CDR2 FQNEAQ (reference sequence). As DNA, the CDR3 is TGTGCCGGCAGCTTCGCCACAGGGAACTATGGCTACACCATC. This gives the protein CAGSFATGNYGYTI.

The sample holds many counts of this clonotype. J is TRBJ1-6 and V is TRBV28; TRBD1 agrees at 8 bases. This CDR3 region has 12 residues. Trimming at V came to 6 bases and at J to 13 bases, leaving 5 bases not matched to a gene. The germline CDR1 and CDR2 sequences are MDHEN and SYDVKM. CDR3 region: CASRDRVGPLHF. The CDR3 DNA follows: TGTGCCAGCAGGGACAGGGTTGGGCCCCTCCACTTT.

The J gene is TRBJ1-2, the V gene TRBV5-1; no definite D call. The CDR3 has 13 amino acids. CDR1 SGHRS and CDR2 YFSETQ come from the germline V gene. The V end was cut by 3 bases, the J end by 1 base, with 7 bases between. CDR3 sequence: CASSYESNYGYTF. For the CDR3, the DNA is TGCGCCAGCAGCTACGAGAGTAACTATGGCTACACCTTC.

The CDR3 here is CARGHGQGHTDTQYF. The CDR3, as DNA: TGTGCCAGAGGACACGGACAGGGACACACAGATACGCAGTATTTT. The rearrangement uses TRBV19 and TRBJ2-3; the match to TRBD1 covers 8 bases. This CDR3 spans 15 amino acids. The V and J ends lost 9 bases and 2 bases, in that order; junction bases with no gene match: 10. The germline gives CDR1 LNHDA, CDR2 SQIVND (reference sequence).

This clonotype has a count of ten or more. The chain joins TRBV25-1 to TRBJ2-4; 7 bases match TRBD1. CDR1 is MGHDK, CDR2 SYGVNS, per germline. This CDR3 region has 14 residues. The V gene end was trimmed by 4 bases and the J gene end by 5 bases; junction bases not matched to a gene: 5. DNA of the CDR3: TGTGCCAGCAGTGCCTCAGGGACAGAAAACATTCAGTACTTC. It encodes CASSASGTENIQYF.

This clonotype came up many times. The DNA for the CDR3 is TGTGCCAGCAGTAAACAGGTCCCTGGGGCCAACGTCCTGACTTTC. It specifies CASSKQVPGANVLTF. The chain employs TRBV12-3 or TRBV12-4 and TRBJ2-6; D possibly corresponds to TRBD1 (5 bases). The CDR3 runs to 15 residues. V was shortened by 5 bases and J by 2 bases, with 10 bases between the two germline ends.

The DNA of the CDR3 is TGCGCCAGCAGCCAACGGGGACAGGGAGGGAGTTCACCCCTCCACTTT. Amino acid sequence: CASSQRGQGGSSPLHF. The rearrangement links TRBV4-3 to TRBJ1-6; 9 nucleotides align to TRBD1. This CDR3 region has 16 residues. The junction had 8 bases not matched to a gene; V was cut back by 2 bases and J by 9 bases. Germline assignment: CDR1 LGHNA and CDR2 YSLEER.

V is TRBV19 and J is TRBJ2-7, with 7 bases matching TRBD1. The CDR3 runs 14 residues. The V and J ends lost 5 bases and 2 bases, in that order; junction bases with no gene match: 6. Germline loops: CDR1 LNHDA, CDR2 SQIVND (reference sequence). For the CDR3, the DNA is TGTGCCAGTAGTTCTCGACAGGGACCCTACGAGCAGTACTTC. Protein product: CASSSRQGPYEQYF.

The sample holds many counts of this clonotype. With a much larger clone just one base away, this may be a read error. The chain joins TRBV12-3 or TRBV12-4 to TRBJ2-1, with D possibly matching TRBD1 (7 bases). CDR3 length: 12 amino acids. V was trimmed by 4 bases and J by 9 bases, leaving 10 bases between them. CDR3 amino acids: CASSYQGGEQFF. For the CDR3, the DNA is TGTGCCAGCAGTTACCAGGGGGGTGAGCAGTTCTTC.

With respect to this clonotype: Relative to the germline gene, one junction end is altered; a read error may explain this. The rearrangement joins TRBV10-3 to TRBJ2-2, with TRBD2 as a possible D gene (5 bases). Germline CDR1 is ENHRY and CDR2 is SYGVKD. The CDR3 spans 14 residues. The CDR3 sequence is CAIKDTSDTGEPLF. As DNA, the CDR3 is TGTGCCATCAAAGACACCTCGGATACCGGGGAGCCGCTTTTT.

The chain combines TRBV10-2 with TRBJ2-1, with a weak D call TRBD1 (6 bases). V dropped 3 bases and J dropped 8 bases, with 20 bases sitting between them. Per the germline V gene, CDR1 is WSHSY and CDR2 is SAAADI. This CDR3 comprises 16 residues. The CDR3 reads CASSDPGTRTFDEQFF. The CDR3 DNA follows: TGCGCCAGCAGTGATCCCGGGACACGGACGTTCGATGAGCAGTTCTTC.

The chain employs TRBV24-1 and TRBJ2-3, with 7 bases lining up with TRBD2. The V gene end was trimmed by 5 bases and the J gene end by 0 bases; junction bases not matched to a gene: 7. Germline values: CDR1 KGHDR, CDR2 SFDVKD. The CDR3 covers 16 residues. In nucleotides, the CDR3 is TGTGCCACCAGTGCGGGAGGCCAAACTAGCACAGATACGCAGTATTTT. Encoded protein: CATSAGGQTSTDTQYF.

The V call is TRBV15, the J call TRBJ2-6; D not certain. V lost 1 base and J lost 0, with 4 bases in between. Germline CDR1 is LNHNV and CDR2 is YYDKDF (reference sequence). This CDR3 is 15 amino acids long. The CDR3 here is CATSRVSSGANVLTF. CDR3 bases: TGTGCCACCAGCAGAGTCAGCTCTGGGGCCAACGTCCTGACTTTC.

This clonotype occurred many times. J is TRBJ2-2 and V is TRBV5-4, with 8 bases lining up with TRBD2. Per germline, CDR1 SGHNT and CDR2 YYREEE (reference sequence). V was pared by 4 bases and J by 5 bases, with 13 bases of the junction left unmatched. The length of the CDR3 is 17 residues. CDR3 bases: TGTGCCAGCAGCCACTCTCTAGCGGGCGCAGTGACCGGGGAGCTGTTTTTT. This codes for CASSHSLAGAVTGELFF.

On this clonotype: The CDR3 ends on some other residue instead of the conserved phenylalanine or tryptophan, so this is likely a read error. It is unclear where the CDR3 begins or ends on the DNA, so no DNA is shown, and the CDR3 is as TCRdb lists it. The chain combines TRBV12-3 or TRBV12-4 with TRBJ2-5; TRBD1, the D gene given by the table, was not confirmed from the DNA. The CDR3 is 14 residues long, counting both termini. CDR3 region: CASSSDSYGYTFGS.

This clonotype was seen a few times. V gene TRBV10-3 combines with J gene TRBJ1-3; D is undetermined. V was clipped by 6 bases and J by 5 bases, with 5 bases between them. The germline V gene encodes CDR1 ENHRY and CDR2 SYGVKD. The CDR3 length is 11 residues. Here the CDR3 reads CAIRGRNTIYF. The DNA of the CDR3 is TGTGCCATCAGGGGCCGAAACACCATATATTTT.

This clonotype was detected only once. This could be a read error, since a much larger clone is one nucleotide away. The V call is TRBV6-2 or TRBV6-3, the J call TRBJ2-3; 12 bases align to TRBD1. This CDR3 has 18 residues. From germline, CDR1 is MNHEY and CDR2 SVGEGT. The CDR3 DNA follows: TGTGCCAGCAGATTCCGGGACAGGGGGCCCATAGTGACAGGTACGCAGTATTTT. Translated, it gives CASRFRDRGPIVTGTQYF.

Ten or more counts support this clonotype. This chain uses TRBV5-1 with TRBJ1-3; D gene ambiguous. The CDR3 extends over 15 amino acids. Per germline, CDR1 SGHRS and CDR2 YFSETQ. V shed 0 bases and J shed 4 bases, with 11 bases lying between them. The CDR3 region has the DNA TGCGCCAGCAGCTTGGGAGAAACGGACGGAAACACCATATATTTT. Its translation: CASSLGETDGNTIYF. The full variable domain, its missing parts supplied by reference TRBV5-1 and TRBJ1-3, is KAGVTQTPRYLIKTRGQQVTLSCSPISGHRSVSWYQQTPGQGLQFLFEYFSETQRNKGNFPGRFSGRQFSNSRSEMNVSTLELGDSALYLCASSLGETDGNTIYFGEGSWLTVV.

This clonotype was picked up many times. The V gene is TRBV6-6, the J gene TRBJ2-2, with a weak D call TRBD2 (6 bases). The CDR3 has 15 amino acids. Trimming removed 2 bases at V and 4 bases at J, with 11 bases between. Germline V gene data show CDR1 as MNHNY and CDR2 as SVGAGI (reference sequence). Written as DNA, the CDR3 is TGTGCCAGCAGTTACGAGCGGGTTGGCACCGGGGAGCTGTTTTTT. This gives the protein CASSYERVGTGELFF.

This clonotype was picked up a small number of times. The rearrangement links TRBV6-5 to TRBJ1-2; 8 bases line up with TRBD1. Germline V gene lookup returns CDR1 MNHEY and CDR2 SVGAGI. This CDR3 comprises 16 residues. The V gene end was trimmed by 5 bases and the J gene end by 4 bases; junction bases not matched to a gene: 12. CDR3 DNA sequence: TGTGCCAGCAGTAAAGCCGGGACAGGCAGCGCCTATGGCTACACCTTC. Translated: CASSKAGTGSAYGYTF.

The chain links TRBV19 to TRBJ1-1, with TRBD1 matching 8 bases. This CDR3 has 17 residues. Germline V lookup: CDR1 LNHDA, CDR2 SQIVND (reference sequence). After removal of 2 bases from V and 0 bases from J, the junction contained 8 bases not matched to a gene. The CDR3 loop reads CASSIRAGGGMNTEAFF. CDR3 coding DNA: TGTGCCAGTAGTATAAGGGCAGGGGGCGGGATGAACACTGAAGCTTTCTTT.

V usage is TRBV10-3 and J usage is TRBJ2-7; 9 bases fit TRBD1. Germline V gives CDR1 ENHRY, CDR2 SYGVKD. V lost 4 bases and J lost 0; bases outside the gene matches: 7. The CDR3 consists of 16 residues. CDR3 sequence (DNA): TGTGCCATCAGTGTTGGACCGACAGGGGGCTCCTACGAGCAGTACTTC. This codes for CAISVGPTGGSYEQYF.